A selection of T cell receptor beta chains follows, all from one sample in a study of CD8 T cells in ankylosing spondylitis. In TCRdb, the 5' RACE reads were re-called with MiXCR into one record per CDR3 protein. This sample has around 440,000 distinct CDR3 sequences, with 17% found just once. The sample consisted of blood, either unsorted or a sorted T cell fraction (not recorded which). These receptors originate from a male donor with ankylosing spondylitis. CDR3s include the opening cysteine and the closing phenylalanine or tryptophan. A D gene is named only where the DNA matches it firmly. Not all rows give a size; the values are once, few, many and, for expanded clones, a class.

d_call	clone_size	j_call	v_call	cdr3_nt	cdr3_aa
-	-	TRBJ2-7	TRBV18	TGTGCCAGCTCACCACCGACAGGGAGGTACGAGCAGTACTTC	CASSPPTGRYEQYF
-	many	TRBJ2-7	TRBV20-1	TGCAGTGCTAGAGATGGTCTTTTGGCTGGGAAGAGGAAAGGCGAGCAGTACTTC	CSARDGLLAGKRKGEQYF
-	-	TRBJ1-1	TRBV11-3	TGTGCCAGCAGCTTGGCCCGGCGTGTGAACACTGAAGCTTTCTTT	CASSLARRVNTEAFF
TRBD2	few	TRBJ2-2	TRBV12-3/TRBV12-4	TGTGCCAGCAGTCGGACTAGTGGGGAAGGCGGGGAGCTGTTTTTT	CASSRTSGEGGELFF
TRBD1	-	TRBJ1-1	TRBV28	TGTGCCAGCGGGACAGGGAACACTGAAGCTTTCTTT	CASGTGNTEAFF
-	many	TRBJ1-4	TRBV5-1	TGCGCCAGCAGCAAAAACCCGACAGACACCAATGAAAAACTGTTTTTT	CASSKNPTDTNEKLFF
-	many	TRBJ2-1	TRBV5-1	TGCGCCAGCAGCTTGGAGGGGCCATCTACCTTGAATGAGCAGTTCTTC	CASSLEGPSTLNEQFF
TRBD1	few	TRBJ1-2	TRBV7-9	TGTGCCAGCAGCTTCCACAGGGGCCGTAACTATGGCTACACCTTC	CASSFHRGRNYGYTF
-	few	TRBJ2-2	TRBV6-1	TGTGCCAGCAGTAGGGACACGGTCCCGGGAGGGGAGCTGTTTTTT	CASSRDTVPGGELFF
-	few	TRBJ2-2	TRBV6-2/TRBV6-3	TGTGCCAGCAGGCGGACCAAGAACACCGGGGAGCTGTTT	CASRRTKNTGELF
-	many	TRBJ2-7	TRBV5-1	TGTGCCAGCAGTTTGGGAGGACGTAACTACGAGCAGTACTTC	CASSLGGRNYEQYF
TRBD2	few	TRBJ2-7	TRBV27	TGTGCCAGCAGTTCCTCCAGAATCACTAGCGACGAGCAGTACTTC	CASSSSRITSDEQYF
TRBD1	-	TRBJ1-1	TRBV27	TGTGCCAGCAGTTTTCTCGGGACAGGGGCCACTAGGACTGAAGCTTTCTTT	CASSFLGTGATRTEAFF
TRBD1	-	TRBJ1-2	TRBV14	TGTGCCAGCAGCCAAGGGGGACAGCCTTATGGCTACACCTTC	CASSQGGQPYGYTF
-	-	TRBJ2-7	TRBV7-9	TGTGCCAGCAGCCTTCTCGACGGTTACGAGCAGTACTTC	CASSLLDGYEQYF
TRBD1	many	TRBJ1-5	TRBV18	TGTGCCAGCTCACCGGACAGGGATCGTCAGCCCCAGCATTTT	CASSPDRDRQPQHF
-	-	TRBJ1-6	TRBV21-1	TGTGCCAGCAGCAATAAGGGAGGCTCACCCCTCCACTTT	CASSNKGGSPLHF
-	few	TRBJ1-1	TRBV2	TGTGCCAGCAGTGGGGAACGGACTGAAGCTTTCTTT	CASSGERTEAFF
-	-	TRBJ1-2	TRBV20-1	TGCAGTGCCCAAGAGACCGGGTCGTTTGCGGGCGATCTCTATGGCTACACCTTC	CSAQETGSFAGDLYGYTF
TRBD1	few	TRBJ1-1	TRBV6-5	TGTGCCAGCAGTTACCAGGCTGGGACAGTTATGGAAGCTTTCTTT	CASSYQAGTVMEAFF
-	-	TRBJ2-7	TRBV20-1	TGCAGTGCCAACGCCCCGGGGCCTACCTACGAGCAGTACTTC	CSANAPGPTYEQYF
-	few	TRBJ2-7	TRBV7-3	TGTGCCAGCAGCAAGCAGGACGGCTACGAGCAGTACTTC	CASSKQDGYEQYF
TRBD1	few	TRBJ1-1	TRBV7-9	TGTGCCAGCAGCCCGCGAGGGGACAGGGGGTTGAACACTGAAGCTTTCTTT	CASSPRGDRGLNTEAFF
TRBD1	-	TRBJ1-1	TRBV5-1	TGCGCCAGCAGGTGGACAGGGGAAAGAACTGAAGCTTTCTTT	CASRWTGERTEAFF
-	few	TRBJ1-1	TRBV21-1	TGTGCCAGCAGCAAAAGTGAGAACAGGGTTGACACTGAAGCTTTCTTT	CASSKSENRVDTEAFF
-	-	TRBJ2-2	TRBV5-1	TGCGCCAGCAGCCTGAACCCGAACACCGGGGAGCTGTTTTTT	CASSLNPNTGELFF
-	-	TRBJ2-2	TRBV12-3/TRBV12-4	TGTGCCAGCAGTCCCGGGGCGCCCGGGGAGCTGTTTTTT	CASSPGAPGELFF
-	-	TRBJ1-2	TRBV11-2	TGTGCCAGCAGCCCCACCGCGGGGGCGGGCTATGGCTACACCTTC	CASSPTAGAGYGYTF
-	few	TRBJ1-5	TRBV6-2/TRBV6-3	TGTGCCAGCAGCGAGATCAATCAGCCCCAGCATTTT	CASSEINQPQHF
TRBD2	few	TRBJ2-3	TRBV11-2	TGTGCCAGCAGCCCGAATAGCGGGGGGGCGTCAGATACGCAGTATTTT	CASSPNSGGASDTQYF
TRBD1	few	TRBJ2-7	TRBV29-1	TGCAGCGTTGGCATACCCTCCGGGACAGGGCAAACTCTCTCCTACGAGCAGTACTTC	CSVGIPSGTGQTLSYEQYF
TRBD1	many	TRBJ2-7	TRBV18	TGTGCCAGCAGCCCCGGGACAGGGGCCTACGAGCAGTACTTC	CASSPGTGAYEQYF
TRBD1	few	TRBJ2-2	TRBV7-9	TGTGCCAAGGACAGGGGGGACACCGGGGAGCTGTTTTTT	CAKDRGDTGELFF
TRBD2	-	TRBJ2-3	TRBV9	TGTGCCAGCAGTCTAGCGGGGTCCTACACAGATACGCAGTATTTT	CASSLAGSYTDTQYF
-	-	TRBJ1-2	TRBV12-3/TRBV12-4	TGTGCCAGCAGGATGATGGACGGCTATGGCTACACCTTC	CASRMMDGYGYTF
-	few	TRBJ2-7	TRBV20-1	TGCAGTGTTTGGCGGGACTCCTACGAGCAGTACTTC	CSVWRDSYEQYF
-	-	TRBJ1-2	TRBV15	TGTGCCACCAGTACTACCGTCTACTATGGCTACACCTTC	CATSTTVYYGYTF
-	once	TRBJ2-5	TRBV29-1	TGCAGCGCCCGACACCTGCAAGAGACCCAGTACTTC	CSARHLQETQYF
-	-	TRBJ2-1	TRBV6-1	TGTGCCATTAAACCGACAGCCAGCTCCTACAATGAGCAGTTCTTC	CAIKPTASSYNEQFF
-	few	TRBJ1-5	TRBV7-3	TGTGCCAGCAGCTTGGACTCCCGGCAGCCCCAGCATTTT	CASSLDSRQPQHF
-	few	TRBJ1-4	TRBV4-1	TGCGCCAGCAGCCGAGAGGGGCAGACTAATGAAAAACTGTTTTTT	CASSREGQTNEKLFF
TRBD1	few	TRBJ1-4	TRBV7-9	TGTGCCAGCGGACCGGGACAGACTCATGAAAAACTGTTTTTT	CASGPGQTHEKLFF
-	-	TRBJ1-1	TRBV28	TGTGCCAGCAGTTCCAGCTCAGGGCCTGGGGACACTGAAGCTTTCTTT	CASSSSSGPGDTEAFF
TRBD2	few	TRBJ2-7	TRBV4-1	TGCGCCAGCAGCCAAGATTTCCGAACTAGCGGTTACTACGAGCAGTACTTC	CASSQDFRTSGYYEQYF
TRBD1	few	TRBJ1-6	TRBV5-1	TGCGCCAGCAGCTTGGTCGAGGGGACAGGGTCTTCACCCCTCCACTTT	CASSLVEGTGSSPLHF
-	-	TRBJ2-5	TRBV6-5	TGTGCCAGCAGTTCGGGGTACCAAGAGACCCAGTACTTC	CASSSGYQETQYF